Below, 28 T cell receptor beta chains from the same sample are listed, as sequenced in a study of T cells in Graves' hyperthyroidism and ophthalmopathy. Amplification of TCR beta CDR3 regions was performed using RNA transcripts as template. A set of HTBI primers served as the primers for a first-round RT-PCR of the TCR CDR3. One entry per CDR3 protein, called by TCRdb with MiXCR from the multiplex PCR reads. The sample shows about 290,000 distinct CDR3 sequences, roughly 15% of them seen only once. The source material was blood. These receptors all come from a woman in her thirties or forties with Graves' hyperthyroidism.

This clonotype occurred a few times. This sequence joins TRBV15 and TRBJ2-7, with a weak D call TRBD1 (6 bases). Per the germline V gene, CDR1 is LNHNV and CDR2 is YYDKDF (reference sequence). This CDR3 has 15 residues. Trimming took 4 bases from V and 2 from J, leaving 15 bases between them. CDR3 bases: TGTGCCACCAGCACGCGCAGGGGCCCCACCTACGAGCAGTACTTC. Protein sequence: CATSTRRGPTYEQYF.

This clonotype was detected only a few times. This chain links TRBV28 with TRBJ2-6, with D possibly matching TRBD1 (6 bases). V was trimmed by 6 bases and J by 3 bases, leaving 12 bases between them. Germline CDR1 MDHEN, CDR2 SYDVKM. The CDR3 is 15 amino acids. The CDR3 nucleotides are TGTGCCAGCAGCCCCGGGACAAATGGGGCCAACGTCCTGACTTTC. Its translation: CASSPGTNGANVLTF.

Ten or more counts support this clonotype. The CDR3, as DNA: TGTGCCAGCAGCTTGGTAAGGGGTATGCGCACAGATACGCAGTATTTT. It codes for CASSLVRGMRTDTQYF. The V call is TRBV5-5, the J call TRBJ2-3; tentatively, D is TRBD1 (5 bases). Trimming shortened V by 0 bases and J by 1 base, and 12 bases separated the two germline ends. The CDR3 totals 16 residues. Germline assignment: CDR1 SGHKS and CDR2 YYEKEE (reference sequence).

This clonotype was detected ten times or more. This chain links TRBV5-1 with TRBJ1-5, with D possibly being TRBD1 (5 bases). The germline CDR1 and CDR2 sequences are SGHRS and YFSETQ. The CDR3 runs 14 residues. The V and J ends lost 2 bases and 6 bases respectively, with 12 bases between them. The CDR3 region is CASSFGSGGQPQHF. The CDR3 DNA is TGCGCCAGCAGCTTTGGATCGGGGGGTCAGCCCCAGCATTTT.

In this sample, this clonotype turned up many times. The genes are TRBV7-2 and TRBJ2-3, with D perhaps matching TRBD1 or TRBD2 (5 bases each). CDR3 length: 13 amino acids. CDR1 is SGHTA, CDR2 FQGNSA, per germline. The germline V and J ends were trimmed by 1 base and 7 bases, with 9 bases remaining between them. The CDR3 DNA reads TGTGCCAGCAGCTTAGGAGGGGAAAATACGCAGTATTTT. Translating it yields CASSLGGENTQYF.

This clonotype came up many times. As DNA, the CDR3 is TGCAGTGCTAGAACCGGGGGCTCCTACGAGCAGTACTTC. It translates to CSARTGGSYEQYF. This chain links TRBV20-1 with TRBJ2-7; a possible D gene is TRBD2 (6 bases). The CDR3 has 13 residues. V was shortened by 2 bases and J by 0 bases, with 8 bases between the two germline ends. Germline CDR1 and CDR2: DFQATT and SNEGSKA (reference sequence).

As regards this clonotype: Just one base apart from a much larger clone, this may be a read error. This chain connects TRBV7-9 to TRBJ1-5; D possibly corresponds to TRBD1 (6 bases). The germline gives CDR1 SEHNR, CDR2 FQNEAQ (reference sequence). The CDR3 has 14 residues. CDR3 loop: CAGSLGGSSQPQHF. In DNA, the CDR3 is TGTGCCGGCAGCTTAGGGGGGTCAAGTCAGCCCCAGCATTTT.

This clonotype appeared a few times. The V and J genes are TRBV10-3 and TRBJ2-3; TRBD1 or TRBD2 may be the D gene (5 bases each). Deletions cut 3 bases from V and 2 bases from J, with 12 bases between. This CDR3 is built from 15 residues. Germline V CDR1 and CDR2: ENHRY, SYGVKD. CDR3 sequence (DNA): TGTGCCATCAGTGAAGGTGGGGACCTCACAGATACGCAGTATTTT. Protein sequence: CAISEGGDLTDTQYF.

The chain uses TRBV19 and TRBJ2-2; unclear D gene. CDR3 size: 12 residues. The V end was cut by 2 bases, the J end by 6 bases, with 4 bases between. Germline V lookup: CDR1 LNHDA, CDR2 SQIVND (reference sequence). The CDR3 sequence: CASSIWAGELFF. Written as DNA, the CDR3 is TGTGCCAGTAGTATATGGGCCGGGGAGCTGTTTTTT.

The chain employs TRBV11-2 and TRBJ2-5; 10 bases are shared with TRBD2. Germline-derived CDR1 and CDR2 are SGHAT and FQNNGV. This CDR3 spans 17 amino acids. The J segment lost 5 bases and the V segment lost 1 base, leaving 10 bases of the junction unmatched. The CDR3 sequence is CASSLALASGSAETQYF. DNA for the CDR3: TGTGCCAGCAGCTTAGCTTTGGCTAGCGGGAGTGCGGAGACCCAGTACTTC.

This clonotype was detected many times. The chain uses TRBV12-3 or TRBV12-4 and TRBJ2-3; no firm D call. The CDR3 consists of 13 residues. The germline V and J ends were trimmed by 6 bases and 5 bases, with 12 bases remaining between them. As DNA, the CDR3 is TGTGCCAGCAGGTTGAATTCGGGAGATACGCAGTATTTT. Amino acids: CASRLNSGDTQYF.

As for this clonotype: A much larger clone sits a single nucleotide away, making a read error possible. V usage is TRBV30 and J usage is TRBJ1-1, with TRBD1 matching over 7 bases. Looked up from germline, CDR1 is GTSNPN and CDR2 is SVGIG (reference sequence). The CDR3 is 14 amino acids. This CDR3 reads CAWDWGQLNTDAFF. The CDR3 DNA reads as TGTGCCTGGGACTGGGGACAGCTGAACACTGACGCTTTCTTT.

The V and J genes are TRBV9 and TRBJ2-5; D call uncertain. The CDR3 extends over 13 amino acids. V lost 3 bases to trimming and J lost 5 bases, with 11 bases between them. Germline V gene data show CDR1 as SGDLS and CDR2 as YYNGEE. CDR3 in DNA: TGTGCCAGCAGCGCCACAGTATCTGAGACCCAGTACTTC. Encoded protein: CASSATVSETQYF.

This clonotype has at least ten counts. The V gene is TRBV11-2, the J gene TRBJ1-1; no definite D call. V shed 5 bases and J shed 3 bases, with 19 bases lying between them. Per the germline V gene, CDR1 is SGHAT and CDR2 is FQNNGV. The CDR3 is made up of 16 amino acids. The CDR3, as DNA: TGTGCCAGCAGCCTGAACAGTATGGGCTTACACACTGAAGCTTTCTTT. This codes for CASSLNSMGLHTEAFF.

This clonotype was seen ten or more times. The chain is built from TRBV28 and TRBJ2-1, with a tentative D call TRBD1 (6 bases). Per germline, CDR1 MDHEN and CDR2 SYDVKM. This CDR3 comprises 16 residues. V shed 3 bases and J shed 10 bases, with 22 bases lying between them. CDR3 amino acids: CASSLPVQGFRLEQFF. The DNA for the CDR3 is TGTGCCAGCAGTTTGCCCGTACAGGGTTTTCGGTTGGAGCAGTTCTTC.

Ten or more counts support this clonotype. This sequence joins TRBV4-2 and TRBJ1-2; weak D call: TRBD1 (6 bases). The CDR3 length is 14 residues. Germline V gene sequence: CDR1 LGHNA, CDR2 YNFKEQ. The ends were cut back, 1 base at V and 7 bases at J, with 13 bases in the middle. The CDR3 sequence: CASSQGFGGAGYTF. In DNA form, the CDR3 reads TGTGCCAGCAGCCAAGGTTTTGGGGGCGCTGGCTACACCTTC.

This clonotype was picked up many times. This CDR3 is CASSLATGVKTGELFF. CDR3 bases: TGTGCCAGCAGTTTAGCGACAGGGGTAAAGACCGGGGAGCTGTTTTTT. The rearrangement links TRBV12-3 or TRBV12-4 to TRBJ2-2; 8 bases line up with TRBD1. The CDR3 has 16 amino acids. With 0 bases clipped from V and 5 bases from J, the junction kept 5 bases outside the gene matches.

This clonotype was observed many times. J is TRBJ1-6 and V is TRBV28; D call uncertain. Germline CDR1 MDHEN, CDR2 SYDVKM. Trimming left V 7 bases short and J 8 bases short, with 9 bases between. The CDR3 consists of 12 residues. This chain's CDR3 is CASKRLDSPLHF. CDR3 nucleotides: TGTGCCAGCAAGCGCCTCGATTCACCCCTCCACTTT.

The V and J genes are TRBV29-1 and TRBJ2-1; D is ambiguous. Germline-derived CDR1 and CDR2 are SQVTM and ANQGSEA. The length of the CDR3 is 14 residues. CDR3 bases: TGCACCAAGAGGCGGAACAGCTCCTACAATGAGCAGTTCTTC. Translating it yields CTKRRNSSYNEQFF.

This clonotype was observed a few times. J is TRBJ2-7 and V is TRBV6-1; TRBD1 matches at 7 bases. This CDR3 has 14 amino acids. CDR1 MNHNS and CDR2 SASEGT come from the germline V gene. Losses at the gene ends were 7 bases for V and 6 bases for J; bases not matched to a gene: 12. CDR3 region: CASNEKGALREQYF. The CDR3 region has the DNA TGTGCCAGCAATGAGAAGGGGGCTCTACGCGAGCAGTACTTC.

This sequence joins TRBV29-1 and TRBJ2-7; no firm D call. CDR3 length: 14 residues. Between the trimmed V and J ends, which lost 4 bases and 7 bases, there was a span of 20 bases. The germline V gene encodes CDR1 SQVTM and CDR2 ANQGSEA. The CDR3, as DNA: TGCAGCGTTGGGGGTCAGGCCCTTGGGGTTGAGCAGTACTTC. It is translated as CSVGGQALGVEQYF.

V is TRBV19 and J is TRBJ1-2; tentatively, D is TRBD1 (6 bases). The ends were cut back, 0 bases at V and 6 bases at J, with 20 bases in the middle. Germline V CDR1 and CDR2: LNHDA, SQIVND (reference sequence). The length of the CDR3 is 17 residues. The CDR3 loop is CASSIDHRVYRVNGYTF. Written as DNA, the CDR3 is TGTGCCAGTAGTATAGATCATAGGGTCTACAGGGTGAATGGCTACACCTTC.

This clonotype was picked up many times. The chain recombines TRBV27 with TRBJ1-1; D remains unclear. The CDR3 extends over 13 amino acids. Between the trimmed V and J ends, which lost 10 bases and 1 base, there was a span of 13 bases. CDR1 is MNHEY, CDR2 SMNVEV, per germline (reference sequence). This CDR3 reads CATYRDGNTEAFF. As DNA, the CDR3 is TGTGCCACCTACCGTGACGGGAACACTGAAGCTTTCTTT.

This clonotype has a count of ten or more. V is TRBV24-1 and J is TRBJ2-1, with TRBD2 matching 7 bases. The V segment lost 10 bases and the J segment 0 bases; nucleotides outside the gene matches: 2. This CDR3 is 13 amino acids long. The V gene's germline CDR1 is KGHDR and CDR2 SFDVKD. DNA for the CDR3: TGTGCCACTGGGGGGGACTCCTACAATGAGCAGTTCTTC. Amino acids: CATGGDSYNEQFF.

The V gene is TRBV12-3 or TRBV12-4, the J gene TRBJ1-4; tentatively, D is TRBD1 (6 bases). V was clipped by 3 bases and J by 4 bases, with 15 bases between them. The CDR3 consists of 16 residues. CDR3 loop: CASSFRGREINEKLFF. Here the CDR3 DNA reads TGTGCCAGCAGTTTTCGGGGGCGGGAGATTAATGAAAAACTGTTTTTT.

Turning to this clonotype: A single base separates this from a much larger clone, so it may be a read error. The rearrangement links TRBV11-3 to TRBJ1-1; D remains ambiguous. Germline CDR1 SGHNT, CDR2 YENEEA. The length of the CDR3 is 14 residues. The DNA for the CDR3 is TGTGCCAGCAGCTATCGCGCCATGAACACTGAAGCTCTCTTT. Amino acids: CASSYRAMNTEALF. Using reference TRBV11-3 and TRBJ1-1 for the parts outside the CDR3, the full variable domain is EAGVVQSPRYKIIEKKQPVAFWCNPISGHNTLYWYLQNLGQGPELLIRYENEEAVDDSQLPKDRFSAERLKGVDSTLKIQPAELGDSAVYLCASSYRAMNTEALFGQGTRLTVV.

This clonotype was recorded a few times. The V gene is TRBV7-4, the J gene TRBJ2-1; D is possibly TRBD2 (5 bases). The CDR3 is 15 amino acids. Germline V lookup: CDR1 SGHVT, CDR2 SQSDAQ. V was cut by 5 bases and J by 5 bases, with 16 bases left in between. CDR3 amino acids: CASSRGGLENNEQFF. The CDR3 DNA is TGTGCCAGCAGCCGAGGAGGTCTGGAAAACAATGAGCAGTTCTTC.

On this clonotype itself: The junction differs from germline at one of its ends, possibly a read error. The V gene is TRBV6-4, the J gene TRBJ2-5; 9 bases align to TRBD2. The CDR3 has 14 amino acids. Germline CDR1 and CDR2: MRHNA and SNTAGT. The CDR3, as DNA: TGCGCCAGCAGGGACGGCGGGGGGGCGGAGACCCAGTACTTC. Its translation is CASRDGGGAETQYF.